This TCR beta chain was captured in a study of metastatic and nonmetastatic thyroid tumors. Thyroid surgery had not been preceded by any treatment in any patient. TCRdb called clones again from the PCR reads with MiXCR. The sample contains tens of thousands of clones, less than 25% of which appear only once. CDR1 is SEHNR and CDR2 is FQNEAQ in the germline V gene (reference sequence). Trimming took 3 bases from V and 0 from J, leaving 8 bases between them. This CDR3 comprises 15 residues. The source is a female donor with papillary thyroid cancer or a benign thyroid nodule (not recorded which). Some clones in this sample may be carry-over from other donors' samples. Sequenced input: blood. This chain links TRBV7-9 with TRBJ2-2; no clear D. CDR3 sequence (DNA): TGTGCCAGCAGCTTCTGGCCAGCGAACACCGGGGAGCTGTTTTTT. Translated: CASSFWPANTGELFF. The variable domain in full, with the rest retrieved from reference TRBV7-9 and TRBJ2-2, is DTGVSQNPRHKITKRGQNVTFRCDPISEHNRLYWYRQTLGQGPEFLTYFQNEAQLEKSRLLSDRFSAERPKGSFSTLEIQRTEQGDSAMYLCASSFWPANTGELFFGEGSRLTVL.